Listed below are T cell receptor beta chains from one sample, sequenced in a study of T cell repertoires in cytomegalovirus infection. Their recognized antigens are unknown. TCRdb recomputed calls from the reads with MiXCR, one row per CDR3 protein. The data show around 300,000 distinct CDR3 sequences, with less than 25% seen just once and approximately 19% held by the top ten. The input for sequencing was cultured PBMCs, taken from culture after CMV antigen stimulation. Receptors originate from a human donor in good health (CMV status not recorded). Some clones in this sample may be carry-over from other donors' samples. The CDR3 runs from the conserved cysteine through the conserved F or W. D genes are given only for firm matches. The size of a clone is reported for some rows only, either as once, few or many, or as a class for expanded clones.

>NA|TRBJ1-2|TRBV15|NA
TGTGCCACCAGCAGAGATTCGGGTGGAGGCGGCTACACCTTC
CATSRDSGGGGYTF
>TRBD2|TRBJ2-1|TRBV11-2|few
TGTGCCAGCAGCTTGGAACCGGGACTAGCGGACAATGAGCAGTTCTTC
CASSLEPGLADNEQFF
>NA|TRBJ1-5|TRBV6-5|NA
TGTGCCAGCAGTTACTCGAAAGGTCAGCCCCAGCATTTT
CASSYSKGQPQHF
>NA|TRBJ2-5|TRBV19|few
TGTGCCAGTAGTCACCGGACATCCCAAGAGACCCAGTACTTC
CASSHRTSQETQYF
>NA|TRBJ1-1|TRBV4-2|NA
TGTGCCAGCCGGCCTAATCTGGAAGACACTGAAGCTTTCTTT
CASRPNLEDTEAFF
>NA|TRBJ2-2|TRBV7-3|NA
TGTGCCAGCAGCTGGGGGCCCGGGGAGCTGTTTTTT
CASSWGPGELFF
>TRBD1|TRBJ1-1|TRBV6-5|few
TGTGCCAGCAGTTACGGTAGGGGGCTGAGGAACACTGAAGCTTTCTTT
CASSYGRGLRNTEAFF
>NA|TRBJ2-1|TRBV3-1|few
TGTGCCAGCAGCCTACAGTTCAATGAGCAGTTCTTC
CASSLQFNEQFF
>NA|TRBJ2-3|TRBV18|few
TGTGCCAGCTCACCACCAACGGTGAATACGCAGTATTTT
CASSPPTVNTQYF
>NA|TRBJ2-7|TRBV7-2|many
TGTGCCAGCAGCTTGCGCCGAGACCACTACGAGCAGTACTTC
CASSLRRDHYEQYF
>NA|TRBJ1-3|TRBV7-2|many
TGTGCCAGCAGCTTACAGGGGTCAGTCTCTGGAAACACCATATATTTT
CASSLQGSVSGNTIYF
>TRBD2|TRBJ2-1|TRBV6-2/TRBV6-3|NA
TGTGCCAGCAGTTACGGAGCGGGAGTCTACAATGAGCAGTTCTTC
CASSYGAGVYNEQFF
>NA|TRBJ2-1|TRBV7-2|many
TGTGCCAGCAGCCATATCGGGCGGGTCTACAATGAGCAGTTCTTC
CASSHIGRVYNEQFF